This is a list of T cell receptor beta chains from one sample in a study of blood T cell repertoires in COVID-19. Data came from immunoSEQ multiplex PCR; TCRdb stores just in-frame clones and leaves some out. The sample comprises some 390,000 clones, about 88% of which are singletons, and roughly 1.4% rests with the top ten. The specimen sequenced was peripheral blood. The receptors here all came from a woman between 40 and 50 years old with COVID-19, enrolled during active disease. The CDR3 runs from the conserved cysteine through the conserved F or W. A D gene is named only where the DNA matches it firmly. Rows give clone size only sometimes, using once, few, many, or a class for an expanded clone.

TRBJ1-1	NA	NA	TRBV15	TGTGCCACCAGCGGGGGGGTATTGGACACTGAAGCTTTCTTT	CATSGGVLDTEAFF
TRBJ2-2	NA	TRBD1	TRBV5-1	TGCGCCAGCAGCTTGGACCCGACAGGGACAACAACCGGGGAGCTGTTTTTT	CASSLDPTGTTTGELFF
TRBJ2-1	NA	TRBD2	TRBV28	TGTGCCAGCACCCTTTTAGGGACTAGCGATGAGCAGTTCTTC	CASTLLGTSDEQFF
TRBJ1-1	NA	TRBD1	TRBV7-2	TGTGCCAGCAGCTTGACAGGGGCCGCTAGAGCTTTCTTT	CASSLTGAARAFF
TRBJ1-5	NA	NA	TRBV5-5	TGTGCCAGCAGTTTTAACCCTGGCCAGCCCCAGCATTTT	CASSFNPGQPQHF
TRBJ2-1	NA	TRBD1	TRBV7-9	TGTGCCAGCTCCCTTTCCCCTGGCAGGGGGCTCGACAATGAGCAGTTCTTC	CASSLSPGRGLDNEQFF
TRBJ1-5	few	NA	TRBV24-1	TGTGCCACCAGTGACGCCGGGGGATGGGGGCCCCAGCATTTT	CATSDAGGWGPQHF
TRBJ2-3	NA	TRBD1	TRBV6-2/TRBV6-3	TGTGCCAGCAGTTACTCACGGGACAGGGGGACTAGCACAGATACGCAGTATTTT	CASSYSRDRGTSTDTQYF
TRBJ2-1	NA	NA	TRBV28	TGTGCCAGCAGTCCCCCCTCTCTCGCCTACAATGAGCAGTTCTTC	CASSPPSLAYNEQFF
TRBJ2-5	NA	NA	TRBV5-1	TGCGCCAGCAGCCCTGGACAGGGAGGGCAAGAGACCCAGTACTTC	CASSPGQGGQETQYF
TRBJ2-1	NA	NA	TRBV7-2	TGTGCCAGCAGTCGGTTATCGGGGACTCCTTACAATGAGCAGTTCTTC	CASSRLSGTPYNEQFF
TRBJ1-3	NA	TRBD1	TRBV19	TGTGCCAGTAGTAAGAGGCAGGGGGCTGAAGTCGGAAACACCATATATTTT	CASSKRQGAEVGNTIYF
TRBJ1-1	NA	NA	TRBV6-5	TGTGCCAGCAGGCGGACAGTGAACACTGAAGCTTTCTTT	CASRRTVNTEAFF
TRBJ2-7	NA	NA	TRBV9	TGTGCCAGCAGCGTAGGCGATCGCTCCTACGAGCAGTACTTC	CASSVGDRSYEQYF
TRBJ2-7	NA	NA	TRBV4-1	TGCGCCAGCAGCCAAGCCGGGTCCCTCTACGAGCAGTACTTC	CASSQAGSLYEQYF
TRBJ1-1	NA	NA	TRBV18	TGTGCCAGCTCACCGCGGGGTCTGAACACTGAAGCTTTCTTT	CASSPRGLNTEAFF
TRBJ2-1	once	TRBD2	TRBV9	TGTGCCAGCAGCCTAGCGGGGGAGGGGGAGCAGTTCTTC	CASSLAGEGEQFF
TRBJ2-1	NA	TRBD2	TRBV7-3	TGTGCCAGCAGCCCAGGACTAGCGGACAATGAGCAGTTCTTC	CASSPGLADNEQFF
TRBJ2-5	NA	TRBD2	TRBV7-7	TGTGCTAGCAGCTTAGCGGGGCAGGGCCAAGAGACCCAGTACTTC	CASSLAGQGQETQYF
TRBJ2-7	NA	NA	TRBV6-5	TGTGCCAGCAGCCGCCTAACAGGCTCCTACGAGCAGTACTTC	CASSRLTGSYEQYF
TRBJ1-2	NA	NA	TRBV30	TGTGCCTGGAGGACGGGCGGAGGTTTTTATGGCTACACCTTC	CAWRTGGGFYGYTF
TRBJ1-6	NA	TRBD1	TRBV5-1	TGCGCCAGCAGCTTGGGACAGGGCATTGGAAATTCACCCCTCCACTTT	CASSLGQGIGNSPLHF
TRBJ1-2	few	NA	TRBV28	TGTGCCAGCAGTTCTCCGGGGGGTCACTATGGCTACACCTTC	CASSSPGGHYGYTF
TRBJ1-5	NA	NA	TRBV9	TGTGCCAGCAGTCAAGGGGTTCATCAGCCCCAGCATTTT	CASSQGVHQPQHF
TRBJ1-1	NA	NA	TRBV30	TGTGCCTGGGACAGCCTGTACACTGAAGCTTTCTTT	CAWDSLYTEAFF